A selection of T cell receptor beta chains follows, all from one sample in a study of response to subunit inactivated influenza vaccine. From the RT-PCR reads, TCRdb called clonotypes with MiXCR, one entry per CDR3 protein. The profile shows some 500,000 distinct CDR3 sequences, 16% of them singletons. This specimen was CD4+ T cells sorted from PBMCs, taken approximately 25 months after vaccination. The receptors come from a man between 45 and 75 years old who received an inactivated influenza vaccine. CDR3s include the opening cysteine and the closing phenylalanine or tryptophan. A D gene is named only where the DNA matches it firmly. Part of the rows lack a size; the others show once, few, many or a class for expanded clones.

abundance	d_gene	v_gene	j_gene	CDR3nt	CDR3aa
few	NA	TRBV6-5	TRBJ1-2	TGTGCCAGCAGTTACAACTCTCTCTATGGCTACACCTTC	CASSYNSLYGYTF
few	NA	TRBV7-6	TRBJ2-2	TGTGCCAGCAGCTTAGGGGCTATGGGCAGGGGACTCACCGGGGAGCTGTTTTTT	CASSLGAMGRGLTGELFF
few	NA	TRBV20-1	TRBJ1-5	TGCAGTGCGTATCCAGCTTTCAATCAGCCCCAGCATTTT	CSAYPAFNQPQHF
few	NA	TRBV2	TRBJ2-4	TGTGCCAGCGAAATTTCTGCCAAAAACATTCAGTACTTC	CASEISAKNIQYF
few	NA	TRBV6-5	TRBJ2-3	TGTGCCAGCAGTTACTCACCTACTGGGGATACGCAGTATTTT	CASSYSPTGDTQYF
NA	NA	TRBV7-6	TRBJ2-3	TGTGCCAGCAGCCTGGGGGACGTCACAGATACGCAGTATTTT	CASSLGDVTDTQYF
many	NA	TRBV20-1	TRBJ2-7	TGCAGTGCTCCGCTCCTGGCAGGAGCCTACGAGCAGTACTTC	CSAPLLAGAYEQYF
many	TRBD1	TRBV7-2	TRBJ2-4	TGTGCCAGCTCACCACAGGGGAACATTCAGTACTTC	CASSPQGNIQYF
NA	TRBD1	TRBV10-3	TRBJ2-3	TGTGCCATCAGTGAGTCGAGCGGACAGGCAGATACGCAGTATTTT	CAISESSGQADTQYF
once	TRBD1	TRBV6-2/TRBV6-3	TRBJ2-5	TGTGCCAGCACCGGACAGGGGGAGACCCAGTACTTC	CASTGQGETQYF
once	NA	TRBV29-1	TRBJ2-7	TGCAGCGTTGAAGATCGGGCAGGCCCTGGCGAGCAGTACTTC	CSVEDRAGPGEQYF
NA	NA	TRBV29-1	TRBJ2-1	TGCAGCGTGCGGGTCTACAATGAGCAGTTCTTC	CSVRVYNEQFF
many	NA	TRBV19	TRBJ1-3	TGTGCCAGTAGTGTAGCCGGGACCGGCGGATTCATCTCTGGAAACACCATATATTTT	CASSVAGTGGFISGNTIYF
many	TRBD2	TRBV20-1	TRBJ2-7	TGCAGTGCCTGCCGGACTAGCCAAACCTACGAGCAGTACTTC	CSACRTSQTYEQYF
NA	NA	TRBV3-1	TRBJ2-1	TGTGCCAGCAGCCAAGTTAAGGAGCAGTTCTTC	CASSQVKEQFF
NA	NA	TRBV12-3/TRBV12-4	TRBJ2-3	TGTGCCAGCAGTTTAGTCAGCACAGATACGCAGTATTTT	CASSLVSTDTQYF
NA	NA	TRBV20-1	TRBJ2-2	TGCAGTGCCCCATGGGGGAGGGGGAATACCGGGGAGCTGTTTTTT	CSAPWGRGNTGELFF
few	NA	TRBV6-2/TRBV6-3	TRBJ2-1	TGTGCCAGCAGTTATTACGGCATATATGAGCAGTTCTTC	CASSYYGIYEQFF
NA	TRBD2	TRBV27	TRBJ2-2	TGTGCCAGCAGTCCCCTTGGCGGGAGAGGTCCCGGGGAGCTGTTTTTT	CASSPLGGRGPGELFF
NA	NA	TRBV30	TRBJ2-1	TGTGCCTGGAGTGTGGAGGGCGGACAACAGTTCTTC	CAWSVEGGQQFF
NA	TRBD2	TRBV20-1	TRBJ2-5	TGCAGTGCTAAACAGACTAGCTTTGAGACCCAGTACTTC	CSAKQTSFETQYF
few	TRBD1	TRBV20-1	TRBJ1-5	TGCAGTGCTAGAAGAGGGACAGGGGATCAGCCCCAGCATTTT	CSARRGTGDQPQHF
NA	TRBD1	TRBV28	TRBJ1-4	TGTGCCAGCAGTTCGGGACAGGGGTTCGAAAAACTGTTTTTT	CASSSGQGFEKLFF
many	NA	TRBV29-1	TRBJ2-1	TGCAGCGTTGAATCCGGGAGTGCCTACAATGAGCAGTTCTTC	CSVESGSAYNEQFF
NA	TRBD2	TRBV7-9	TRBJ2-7	TGTGCCAGCACCCAAGGGGCTAGCGGAGTCTACGAGCAGTACTTC	CASTQGASGVYEQYF
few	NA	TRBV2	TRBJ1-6	TGTGCCAGCAACAGAGATAATTCACCCCTCCACTTT	CASNRDNSPLHF
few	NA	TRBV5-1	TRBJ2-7	TGCGCCAGCAGCTGGGGACGGTACGAGCAGTACTTC	CASSWGRYEQYF
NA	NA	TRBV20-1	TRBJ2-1	TGCAGTGCTCCCCCCGGGATGAGGTACAATGAGCAGTTCTTC	CSAPPGMRYNEQFF
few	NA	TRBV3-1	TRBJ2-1	TGTGCCAGCAGCCAAGGGCTTGGGGCGCGCAATGAGCAGTTCTTC	CASSQGLGARNEQFF
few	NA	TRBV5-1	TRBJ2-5	TGCGCCAGCAGCTTGGAGACTAGGACGGAGACCCAGTACTTC	CASSLETRTETQYF
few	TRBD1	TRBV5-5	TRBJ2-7	TGTGCCAGCAGCCGGATCTGGACAGGGGGCGGCGAGCAGTACTTC	CASSRIWTGGGEQYF
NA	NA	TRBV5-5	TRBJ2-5	TGTGCCAGCAGCTTGGTTGGGCGGGTCCAAGAGACCCAGTACTTC	CASSLVGRVQETQYF
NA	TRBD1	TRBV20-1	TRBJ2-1	TGCAGTGCGCCTGGCCGGGACAGGGGGGGAAGAACCTACAATGAGCAGTTCTTC	CSAPGRDRGGRTYNEQFF
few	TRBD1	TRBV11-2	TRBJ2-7	TGTGCCAGCAGAAAGATCGGGACAGGGGAAAGAAGATCCTACGAGCAGTACTTC	CASRKIGTGERRSYEQYF
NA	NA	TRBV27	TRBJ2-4	TGTGCCAGCAGGGGTATAGCCAAAAACATTCAGTACTTC	CASRGIAKNIQYF
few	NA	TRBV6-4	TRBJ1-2	TGTGCCAGCAGACCGAACACGGGCTATGGCTACACCTTC	CASRPNTGYGYTF
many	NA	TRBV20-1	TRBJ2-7	TGCAGTGCTCACACAAGACCCTACGAGCAGTACTTC	CSAHTRPYEQYF
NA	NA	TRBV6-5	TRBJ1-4	TGTGCCAGCAGCTACAGGGATGGGACTAATGAAAAACTGTTTTTT	CASSYRDGTNEKLFF
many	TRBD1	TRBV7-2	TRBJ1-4	TGTGCCAGCAGCCAGGGACAGGGGGGAGGGGAAAAACTGTTTTTT	CASSQGQGGGEKLFF
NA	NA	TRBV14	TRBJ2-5	TGTGCCAGCAGCCAACAATCCGAGGGGGGACCCCAGTACTTC	CASSQQSEGGPQYF
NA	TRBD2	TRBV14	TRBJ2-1	TGTGCCAGCAGCCGACGGCTAGCTAGCGGGAGTATTAATGAGCAGTTCTTC	CASSRRLASGSINEQFF
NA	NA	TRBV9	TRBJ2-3	TGTGCCAGCAGCGTAGGAGAGGGAAGGGGTACGCAGTATTTT	CASSVGEGRGTQYF
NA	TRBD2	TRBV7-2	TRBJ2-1	TGTGCCAGCAGCCGTAGACTAGCGGGGGAGTACAATGAGCAGTTCTTC	CASSRRLAGEYNEQFF
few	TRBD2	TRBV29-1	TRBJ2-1	TGCAGCGCCGCCGGGACTAGCGTCTCCTACAATGAGCAGTTCTTC	CSAAGTSVSYNEQFF
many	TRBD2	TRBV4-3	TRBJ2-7	TGCGCCAGCAGCCAGGGGCCTGGGCAGGGAGGGACCTACGAGCAGTACTTC	CASSQGPGQGGTYEQYF
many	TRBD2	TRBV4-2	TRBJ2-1	TGTGCCAGCACACACGCTAGCGGGGAGTCTTTTCACAATGAGCAGTTCTTC	CASTHASGESFHNEQFF
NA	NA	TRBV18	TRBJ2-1	TGTGCCAGCTCACCCCCCGCCTTGAGCGGCTCCTACAATGAGCAGTTCTTC	CASSPPALSGSYNEQFF
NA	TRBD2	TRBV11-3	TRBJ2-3	TGTGCCAGCAGCTTAGGGACTAGCGGGAGAGATACGCAGTATTTT	CASSLGTSGRDTQYF
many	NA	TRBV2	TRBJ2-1	TGTGCCAGCAGTGAAGGGCTAACCGTATCCTACAATGAGCAGTTCTTC	CASSEGLTVSYNEQFF
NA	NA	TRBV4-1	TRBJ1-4	TGCGCCAGCAGCCCCCCCGGGGAGGGTGAAAAACTGTTTTTT	CASSPPGEGEKLFF
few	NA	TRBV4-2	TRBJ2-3	TGTGCCAGCAGCCAAGAGGCATTCGGCACAGATACGCAGTATTTT	CASSQEAFGTDTQYF
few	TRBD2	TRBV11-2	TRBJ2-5	TGTGCCAGCAGCTTAGTGTCTACGGGAGGAAAAGAGACCCAGTACTTC	CASSLVSTGGKETQYF
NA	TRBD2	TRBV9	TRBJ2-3	TGTGCCAGCCGAAGGGAGCGGGGGAGCACAGATACGCAGTATTTT	CASRRERGSTDTQYF
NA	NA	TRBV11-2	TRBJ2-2	TGTGCCAGCACCCTGGACAGCGCGAACACCGGGGAGCTGTTTTTT	CASTLDSANTGELFF
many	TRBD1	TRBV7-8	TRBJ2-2	TGTGCCAGCAGATCTGACAGGGCCACGGGGGAGCTGTTTTTT	CASRSDRATGELFF
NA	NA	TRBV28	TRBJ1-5	TGTGCCAGCACCGTCAGCAATCAGCCCCAGCATTTT	CASTVSNQPQHF
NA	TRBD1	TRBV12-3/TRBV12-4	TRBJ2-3	TGTGCCTGCAGTTTATCATATCGGACAGGGGGCACAGATACGCAGTATTTT	CACSLSYRTGGTDTQYF
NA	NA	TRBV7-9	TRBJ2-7	TGTGCCAGCAGCTTAGAAACAGATTCGTACTTC	CASSLETDSYF
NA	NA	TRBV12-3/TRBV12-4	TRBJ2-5	TGTGCCAGCCAGGGTCGGGAGACCCAGTACTTC	CASQGRETQYF
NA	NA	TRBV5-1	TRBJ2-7	TGCGCCAGCAGCTTTCGTGGGTCGGAGACGACCGAGCAGTACTTC	CASSFRGSETTEQYF